A single sample gave rise to the 10 T cell receptor beta chains below, sequenced in a study of cytomegalovirus exposure and HLA in healthy donors. The primer mix had 60 Vbeta and 13 Jbeta primers. The method was immunoSEQ multiplex PCR; TCRdb's version includes in-frame clones alone and lacks a portion of them. In the table there are 55,000 to 65,000 clones, around 89% of which are singletons. The sequenced sample was PBMCs. The receptor set was obtained from a man aged 25 to 40 in good health and CMV-seropositive.

V gene TRBV6-5 combines with J gene TRBJ1-4; no reliable D call. V gave up 0 bases and J gave up 0 bases, with 8 bases separating them. The germline V gene encodes CDR1 MNHEY and CDR2 SVGAGI. The CDR3 consists of 16 residues. This CDR3 is CASSYSRVATNEKLFF. DNA for the CDR3: TGTGCCAGCAGTTACTCGAGGGTTGCAACTAATGAAAAACTGTTTTTT.

V usage is TRBV7-2 and J usage is TRBJ2-5, with TRBD2 identical over 12 bases. Losses at the gene ends were 4 bases for V and 5 bases for J; bases not matched to a gene: 5. Per germline, CDR1 SGHTA and CDR2 FQGNSA. The CDR3 is 15 amino acids. The CDR3 here is CASSSASGRGETQYF. The CDR3 bases are TGTGCCAGCAGCTCAGCTAGCGGGAGGGGGGAGACCCAGTACTTC. Combining the CDR3 with reference TRBV7-2 and TRBJ2-5 gives the whole variable domain GAGVSQSPSNKVTEKGKDVELRCDPISGHTALYWYRQSLGQGLEFLIYFQGNSAPDKSGLPSDRFSAERTGGSVSTLTIQRTQQEDSAVYLCASSSASGRGETQYFGPGTRLLVL.

The chain has TRBV20-1 and TRBJ2-3; D is unresolved. CDR1 DFQATT and CDR2 SNEGSKA come from the germline V gene (reference sequence). There are 11 residues in the CDR3. The V end was cut by 7 bases, the J end by 0 bases, with 5 bases between. The CDR3 coding sequence is TGCAGTGGAGATAGCACAGATACGCAGTATTTT. It yields the protein CSGDSTDTQYF.

The genes are TRBV19 and TRBJ2-1; TRBD1 matches at 9 bases. CDR1 is LNHDA, CDR2 SQIVND, per germline (reference sequence). V lost 10 bases, J lost 2 bases, and 9 bases stayed unmatched. The CDR3 has 15 residues. CDR3 nucleotide sequence: TGTGCCACTGGGGACAGGGCACTGACCTACAATGAGCAGTTCTTC. Amino acids: CATGDRALTYNEQFF.

The chain has TRBV5-6 and TRBJ2-7; TRBD2 agrees at 7 bases. Germline V gene sequence: CDR1 SGHDT, CDR2 YYEEEE. The V and J ends lost 4 bases and 0 bases, in that order; junction bases with no gene match: 13. The CDR3 is made up of 17 amino acids. CDR3 loop: CASSLFGAGVSSYEQYF. In DNA, the CDR3 is TGTGCCAGCAGCCTCTTCGGGGCGGGGGTTAGCTCCTACGAGCAGTACTTC.

The rearrangement uses TRBV6-1 and TRBJ2-5, with a weak D call TRBD1 (5 bases). The J call is in doubt because the DNA end fits TRBJ2-7 better. The CDR3 runs 16 residues. CDR1 is MNHNS, CDR2 SASEGT, per germline. The CDR3: CASSEETAYQGYEQYF. As DNA, the CDR3 is TGTGCCAGCAGTGAAGAGACAGCCTATCAAGGGTACGAGCAGTACTTC.

This clone was observed once. The rearrangement links TRBV4-1 to TRBJ2-2; D may be TRBD2 (5 bases). Germline CDR1 reads MGHRA; CDR2 reads YSYEKL. Trimming removed 0 bases from V and 6 bases from J, with 14 bases in between. This CDR3 has 16 amino acids. CDR3 sequence (DNA): TGCGCCAGCAGCCAAGATTGGGGAGAGGGATCCGGGGAGCTGTTTTTT. Residues: CASSQDWGEGSGELFF.

The chain recombines TRBV6-5 with TRBJ1-1, with TRBD1 matching 7 bases. The CDR3 runs to 11 residues. V shed 6 bases and J 8 bases; nucleotides not matched to a gene: 3. CDR1 is MNHEY, CDR2 SVGAGI, per germline. CDR3 in DNA: TGTGCCAGCAGGGAACAGGGGGAAGCTTTCTTT. Translating gives CASREQGEAFF.

This clone showed up just once. Other nucleotide sequences from this sample produce the same CDR3. The chain couples TRBV4-1 to TRBJ1-2, with TRBD1 as a possible D gene (5 bases). V lost 4 bases, J lost 7 bases, and 19 bases lay in between. Germline-derived CDR1 and CDR2 are MGHRA and YSYEKL. The CDR3 totals 15 residues. As DNA, the CDR3 is TGCGCCAGCAGCCTTGAGGCCAGGGTGAAACGTGGCTACACCTTC. Its protein is CASSLEARVKRGYTF.

This clone has only one observation. V is TRBV7-9 and J is TRBJ2-1, with TRBD2 as a possible D gene (6 bases). The CDR3 is 13 amino acids. CDR1 is SEHNR, CDR2 FQNEAQ, per germline (reference sequence). V lost 11 bases and J lost 7, with 18 bases in between. CDR3: CAGERDAGNEQFF. In DNA, the CDR3 is TGTGCCGGGGAACGGGACGCGGGAAATGAGCAGTTCTTC.